One and the same sample provided the 22 T cell receptor beta chains below, sequenced in a study of Ad26.COV2.S vaccination and SARS-CoV-2 variants. Method: immunoSEQ multiplex PCR; TCRdb's copy keeps in-frame clones and lacks some. The sample lists some 350,000 clones, 90% seen once, with 5% to 6.5% in the top ten. Treatment: some 20 received Ad26.COV2.S at low or high dose, single or two shots; 5 received placebo; per-sample allocation not given. At day 63 after the first vaccine or placebo injection, samples were drawn. The specimen comprised peripheral blood, sampled in a trial of Ad26.COV2.S vaccine versus placebo. The receptors here all came from a person aged 18 to 65 who received the Ad26.COV2.S COVID-19 vaccine or a placebo.

This chain connects TRBV6-2 or TRBV6-3 to TRBJ2-1, with D tentatively TRBD2 (5 bases). CDR3 length: 14 residues. Trimming stripped 0 bases from V and 9 bases from J, with 12 bases between. Germline CDR1 is MNHEY and CDR2 is SVGEGT. The CDR3 region is CASSYSGGEGEQFF. CDR3 DNA: TGTGCCAGCAGTTACTCTGGCGGAGAGGGTGAGCAGTTCTTC.

This chain links TRBV5-1 with TRBJ2-3, with 8 nucleotides matching TRBD2. The CDR3 loop spans 13 amino acids. V lost 8 bases, J lost 4 bases, and 6 bases stayed unmatched. From germline, CDR1 is SGHRS and CDR2 YFSETQ. As DNA, the CDR3 is TGCGCCAGTCGAGCGGGAGCTGCAGATACGCAGTATTTT. Amino acid sequence: CASRAGAADTQYF.

The count of this clone is one. At the DNA level, this CDR3 is encoded by other sequences in the same sample as well. This chain links TRBV9 with TRBJ1-6; D gene uncertain. Trimming took off 0 bases at V and 10 bases at J, with 8 bases between the two ends. The V gene's germline CDR1 is SGDLS and CDR2 YYNGEE. This CDR3 spans 13 amino acids. CDR3 DNA: TGTGCCAGCAGCGTAGATCGTGAGTCACCCCTCCACTTT. It codes for CASSVDRESPLHF.

This sequence joins TRBV6-2 or TRBV6-3 and TRBJ1-2; maybe TRBD1 (5 bases). V lost 2 bases, J lost 1 base, and 20 bases lay in between. The CDR3 has 18 residues. Per the germline V gene, CDR1 is MNHEY and CDR2 is SVGEGT. CDR3 DNA: TGTGCCAGCAGTTACGATCTCTTGCGAGGGGAAGATAACTATGGCTACACCTTC. Its translation: CASSYDLLRGEDNYGYTF.

The chain employs TRBV5-1 and TRBJ2-1, with D perhaps matching TRBD1 (5 bases). Germline V gene data show CDR1 as SGHRS and CDR2 as YFSETQ. The CDR3 extends over 15 amino acids. The V gene lost 0 bases and the J gene lost 2 bases, with 9 bases spanning the gap. In nucleotides, the CDR3 is TGCGCCAGCAGCTTGGTTCAGGGCCCCTACAATGAGCAGTTCTTC. Encoded protein: CASSLVQGPYNEQFF.

The CDR3 DNA sequence: TGCAGTGCCTCAAGCGGTGAGCAGTTCTTC. This gives the protein CSASSGEQFF. This sequence joins TRBV20-1 and TRBJ2-1, with D maybe TRBD2 (5 bases). The V gene lost 6 bases and the J gene lost 9 bases, with 9 bases spanning the gap. This CDR3 is 10 amino acids long. Germline values: CDR1 DFQATT, CDR2 SNEGSKA (reference sequence).

A remark on this clone: Because the CDR3's place on the DNA is in doubt, the DNA is left out and the CDR3 is given as listed by TCRdb. This chain connects TRBV12-3 or TRBV12-4 to TRBJ2-7; the table's D call TRBD2 went unverified against the DNA. The CDR3 has 13 amino acids, counting both end residues. The CDR3 region is CASSSSGYYEQYV.

The chain uses TRBV4-3 and TRBJ1-5, with D unresolved. The CDR3 sequence is 18 residues long. Trimming cost V 1 base and J 0 bases, with 16 bases left between them. Germline CDR1 reads LGHNA; CDR2 reads YSLEER. The CDR3 loop is CASSQGFGEKHSNQPQHF. In nucleotides, the CDR3 is TGCGCCAGCAGCCAAGGCTTTGGGGAGAAGCATAGCAATCAGCCCCAGCATTTT.

V gene TRBV7-6 combines with J gene TRBJ1-3; 7 bases align to TRBD1. CDR3 length: 19 residues. Looked up from germline, CDR1 is SGHVS and CDR2 is FNYEAQ. The V segment lost 0 bases and the J segment 2 bases; nucleotides outside the gene matches: 13. CDR3 sequence reads: CASSLALRTGENTGNTIYF. CDR3 in DNA: TGTGCCAGCAGCTTAGCGTTAAGAACAGGGGAGAATACTGGAAACACCATATATTTT.

In this sample, this clone turned up once. The rearrangement joins TRBV4-3 to TRBJ1-1, with D possibly matching TRBD1 (5 bases). The CDR3 is 16 amino acids. Deletions cut 0 bases from V and 6 bases from J, with 17 bases between. Germline CDR1 and CDR2: LGHNA and YSLEER. For the CDR3, the DNA is TGCGCCAGCAGCCAAGACATCCAGGGTGTCCTATCTGAAGCTTTCTTT. Translated: CASSQDIQGVLSEAFF.

V gene TRBV7-9 combines with J gene TRBJ1-2; D is undetermined. The CDR3 totals 15 residues. Germline V CDR1 and CDR2: SEHNR, FQNEAQ (reference sequence). V lost 1 base to trimming and J lost 0 bases, with 9 bases between them. CDR3 in DNA: TGTGCCAGCAGCTTAGGAAGCCTTGCTAACTATGGCTACACCTTC. Amino acids: CASSLGSLANYGYTF.

This chain uses TRBV7-9 with TRBJ2-1, with TRBD2 matching 10 bases. Germline V gene sequence: CDR1 SEHNR, CDR2 FQNEAQ (reference sequence). This CDR3 spans 14 amino acids. The V gene end was trimmed by 5 bases and the J gene end by 4 bases; junction bases not matched to a gene: 2. CDR3 sequence (DNA): TGTGCCAGCAGCGGGACTAGCGTATACAATGAGCAGTTCTTC. It specifies CASSGTSVYNEQFF.

This clone was detected only once. This chain links TRBV4-3 with TRBJ2-3; TRBD1 aligns across 7 bases. V trimming: 4 bases; J trimming: 2 bases; junction bases outside the gene matches: 6. Germline V gene lookup returns CDR1 LGHNA and CDR2 YSLEER. This CDR3 has 15 amino acids. This chain's CDR3 is CASSPGTELTDTQYF. The CDR3 DNA follows: TGCGCCAGCAGCCCGGGGACAGAACTCACAGATACGCAGTATTTT.

V usage is TRBV18 and J usage is TRBJ1-5; 8 bases fit TRBD1. This CDR3 is built from 17 residues. V lost 0 bases to trimming and J lost 4 bases; unmatched junction nucleotides: 8. Germline values: CDR1 KGHSH, CDR2 LQKENI. CDR3: CASSPPSSGGGNQPQHF. Written as DNA, the CDR3 is TGTGCCAGCTCACCACCGTCCTCAGGGGGCGGGAATCAGCCCCAGCATTTT.

The rearrangement joins TRBV7-9 to TRBJ1-1; D not resolved. CDR3 size: 13 residues. V was trimmed by 1 base and J by 11 bases, leaving 14 bases between them. Germline V gene sequence: CDR1 SEHNR, CDR2 FQNEAQ (reference sequence). DNA for the CDR3: TGTGCCAGCAGCTTAGACGTGGGAACAGACGCTTTCTTT. Protein: CASSLDVGTDAFF.

V is TRBV7-2 and J is TRBJ2-1, with TRBD2 identical over 8 bases. V shed 2 bases and J 1 base; nucleotides not matched to a gene: 4. This CDR3 region has 16 residues. CDR1 and CDR2 (germline): SGHTA, FQGNSA. The CDR3 DNA sequence: TGTGCCAGCAGCTTAAGCGGGAGTTTGTCCTACAATGAGCAGTTCTTC. Translation: CASSLSGSLSYNEQFF.

This chain links TRBV19 with TRBJ2-1; the D call may be TRBD1 or TRBD2 (5 bases each). Trimming pared 10 bases from V and 8 bases from J, leaving 21 bases between. Germline CDR1 is LNHDA and CDR2 is SQIVND (reference sequence). This CDR3 contains 14 residues. CDR3 nucleotides: TGTGCCACTGGTCTAGGGGCGGGTGAGGATGAGCAGTTCTTC. As protein: CATGLGAGEDEQFF.

The CDR3 bases are TGTGCCAGCAGCTTGGCTAGCGGGGGGGCGTATACGCAGTATTTT. It codes for CASSLASGGAYTQYF. V is TRBV7-2 and J is TRBJ2-3; 12 positions agree with TRBD2. The V and J ends lost 3 bases and 7 bases, in that order; junction bases with no gene match: 5. The V gene's germline CDR1 is SGHTA and CDR2 FQGNSA. The CDR3 sequence is 15 residues long.

This clone was found a few times. V gene TRBV12-3 or TRBV12-4 combines with J gene TRBJ1-3; D is ambiguous. The CDR3 runs to 13 residues. Trimming stripped 8 bases from V and 0 bases from J, with 8 bases between. CDR3 in DNA: TGTGCCAGCTGGAGGAACTCTGGAAACACCATATATTTT. This gives the protein CASWRNSGNTIYF.

The CDR3 DNA reads as TGTGCCAGCAGCTTGGGCGGGACAGGGGCGTACAATGAGCAGTTCTTC. Its translation: CASSLGGTGAYNEQFF. The chain employs TRBV5-4 and TRBJ2-1; TRBD1 aligns across 10 bases. The germline V gene encodes CDR1 SGHNT and CDR2 YYREEE (reference sequence). The CDR3 length is 16 residues. Trimming at V came to 0 bases and at J to 4 bases, leaving 4 bases not matched to a gene.

The sample holds a few counts of this clone. This chain uses TRBV24-1 with TRBJ1-1; tentative D call: TRBD1 (5 bases). V was trimmed by 8 bases and J by 3 bases, leaving 24 bases between them. CDR1 KGHDR and CDR2 SFDVKD come from the germline V gene. This CDR3 is 17 amino acids long. CDR3 protein: CATIPPNRLIGDTEAFF. The CDR3, as DNA: TGTGCCACCATCCCCCCCAACAGGCTAATAGGAGACACTGAAGCTTTCTTT.

The chain links TRBV3-1 (or the pseudogene TRBV3-2) to TRBJ2-5; 8 bases are a match to TRBD2. Germline loops: CDR1 LGHDT, CDR2 YNNKEL (reference sequence). The length of the CDR3 is 16 residues. V trimming: 0 bases; J trimming: 1 base; junction bases outside the gene matches: 4. The CDR3: CASSQDPTSGQETQYF. For the CDR3, the DNA is TGTGCCAGCAGCCAAGATCCCACTAGCGGCCAAGAGACCCAGTACTTC.